A selection of T cell receptor beta chains follows, all from one sample in a study of T-cell memory formation after mild COVID-19. Using its own MiXCR run on the 5' RACE reads, TCRdb lists one record per CDR3 protein. Of 150,000 to 200,000 distinct CDR3 sequences listed, around a third were seen once; the top ten hold around 12%. Source material: PBMCs or a T cell subset sorted from them (not recorded which). These receptors were collected from an adult woman who had mild COVID-19 (a few samples of this study predate the infection). Cell type and time point are not known. Each CDR3 is given with its conserved first and last residue. A D gene is named only where the DNA matches it firmly. Only some rows state a clone size, as once, few, many or a class for expanded clones.

>NA|TRBD2|TRBJ2-7|TRBV9
TGTGCCAGCAGCCCGACAGCGGGGGGTATACACGAGCAGTACTTC
CASSPTAGGIHEQYF
>NA|NA|TRBJ2-7|TRBV20-1
TGCAGTGCTAGAGATATCGGCAGGGGATTCTACGAGCAGTACTTC
CSARDIGRGFYEQYF
>NA|TRBD1|TRBJ1-1|TRBV6-4
TGTGCCAGCAGCAACCCCCGAAGGGGGCCTGAAGCTTTCTTT
CASSNPRRGPEAFF
>few|NA|TRBJ2-4|TRBV5-1
TGCGCCAGCAGCGCCCGGGGATCCAAAAACATTCAGTACTTC
CASSARGSKNIQYF
>NA|NA|TRBJ2-1|TRBV19
TGTGCCAGTAGTTTCAAGCGGGAGCAGTTCTTC
CASSFKREQFF
>NA|TRBD1|TRBJ1-2|TRBV27
TGTGCCAGCAAGGGGCAGGGGGCAATCGGAGTCTATGGCTACACCTTC
CASKGQGAIGVYGYTF
>few|NA|TRBJ2-1|TRBV25-1
TGTGCCAGCAGTGAATTGGGCAGAGGAGGCTACAATGAGCAGTTCTTC
CASSELGRGGYNEQFF
>NA|NA|TRBJ2-3|TRBV5-1
TGCGCCAGCAGCTTGTCTCCAGCCACAGATACGCAGTATTTT
CASSLSPATDTQYF
>NA|NA|TRBJ2-5|TRBV18
TGTGCCAGCTCACCTCACCAAAAAGAGACCCAGTACTTC
CASSPHQKETQYF
>few|TRBD2|TRBJ2-3|TRBV27
TGTGCCAGCAGTCCCCTTCGCGGGGGGGAAGATACGCAGTATTTT
CASSPLRGGEDTQYF
>NA|TRBD1|TRBJ2-5|TRBV5-1
TGCGCCAGCAGCCCCCTGACAGGGATGGGAGAGACCCAGTACTTC
CASSPLTGMGETQYF
>NA|TRBD1|TRBJ1-1|TRBV27
TGTGCCAGCAGTTTATATCAGGGGGCCCCTGAAGCTTTCTTT
CASSLYQGAPEAFF
>NA|NA|TRBJ2-2|TRBV5-1
TGCGCCAGCAGCTTGGAGCCAGGGGGGCGAGGGGAGCTGTTTTTT
CASSLEPGGRGELFF
>few|TRBD2|TRBJ2-5|TRBV7-3
TGTGCCAGCAGCTTAATGTCGGGGGGTGTTTTCCAAGAGACCCAGTACTTC
CASSLMSGGVFQETQYF
>NA|TRBD2|TRBJ2-1|TRBV29-1
TGCAGCGTTGATATGGCCGGACTAGGTGGTGAGCAGTTCTTC
CSVDMAGLGGEQFF
>few|TRBD2|TRBJ2-7|TRBV4-2
TGTGCCAGCAGCCAAGATTTAGCGGGAGACTACGAGCAGTACTTC
CASSQDLAGDYEQYF
>few|NA|TRBJ1-1|TRBV20-1
TGCAGTGCTCTGGGGCAGACGTGGATGAACACTGAAGCTTTCTTT
CSALGQTWMNTEAFF
>few|TRBD2|TRBJ2-1|TRBV5-1
TGCGCCAGCAGCTTGGGGACTAGCGCAATCAATGAGCAGTTCTTC
CASSLGTSAINEQFF
>few|TRBD2|TRBJ2-1|TRBV29-1
TGCAGCGTTGATACGGGCGGGGCTAGCGGGTACAATGAGCAGTTCTTC
CSVDTGGASGYNEQFF
>NA|NA|TRBJ1-1|TRBV6-1
TGTGCCAGCAGTGAAGCAGCACAGGGAGAAGCTTTCTTT
CASSEAAQGEAFF
>NA|TRBD1|TRBJ2-7|TRBV10-3
TGTGCCATCAGCCCAGCGACAGGGAGCTCCTACGAGCAGTACTTC
CAISPATGSSYEQYF
>few|NA|TRBJ1-2|TRBV6-6
TGTGCCAGCGAAGGGGTACGATATGGCTACACCTTC
CASEGVRYGYTF
>NA|NA|TRBJ2-5|TRBV5-1
TGCGCCAGCAGCCCCCGACCCGGGGCAAGGCCCTCTGAGACCCAGTACTTC
CASSPRPGARPSETQYF
>NA|NA|TRBJ1-2|TRBV29-1
TGCAGCGTTGAACCTCTAAGGGGCCAGGAATTATATGGCTACACCTTC
CSVEPLRGQELYGYTF
>NA|TRBD1|TRBJ2-2|TRBV5-1
TGCGCCAGCGCCTTTACTCCCGGGACAGGCGCCGGGGAGCTGTTTTTT
CASAFTPGTGAGELFF
>few|TRBD2|TRBJ2-1|TRBV4-3
TGCGCCAGCAGCCAAGTCCGTTCAGCGGGAGGGCCGGATGAGCAGTTCTTC
CASSQVRSAGGPDEQFF
>NA|TRBD1|TRBJ2-3|TRBV6-1
TGTGCCAGCAGTGTTGGACAGGGAATGTTTGCAGATACGCAGTATTTT
CASSVGQGMFADTQYF
>many|TRBD1|TRBJ1-2|TRBV4-1
TGCGCCAGCAGCCAAGGATCGACAGGGGATGGCTACACCTTC
CASSQGSTGDGYTF
>once|NA|TRBJ2-3|TRBV24-1
TGTGCCACCAGTGACCAATCGAGGACTAGCACAGATACGCAGTATTTT
CATSDQSRTSTDTQYF
>NA|TRBD1|TRBJ2-1|TRBV29-1
TGCAGCGTTGAACTGGGACAGGGCTACAATGAGCAGTTCTTC
CSVELGQGYNEQFF
>NA|NA|TRBJ2-5|TRBV5-6
TGTGCCAGCAGCTTCACCACCCCAGGGGCCCAGCGGGAGACCCAGTACTTC
CASSFTTPGAQRETQYF
>NA|TRBD1|TRBJ2-5|TRBV5-1
TGCGCCAGCAGCTTGTTCGGGACAGGGGGCGTAGAGACCCAGTACTTC
CASSLFGTGGVETQYF
>NA|NA|TRBJ2-7|TRBV4-1
TGCGCCAGCAGCCAAGAGGGCAGGGGCTACGAGCAGTACTTC
CASSQEGRGYEQYF
>few|NA|TRBJ2-5|TRBV12-3/TRBV12-4
TGTGCCAGCAGTTTAGGGCCGAGAGAGACCCAGTACTTC
CASSLGPRETQYF
>NA|NA|TRBJ1-5|TRBV20-1
TGCAGTGCTCCACTGGGCCCGAGGGGGTTCAATCAGCCCCAGCATTTT
CSAPLGPRGFNQPQHF
>few|NA|TRBJ2-1|TRBV12-5
TGTGCTAGTGGTTTCCCCGGGACTGAGCAGTTCTTC
CASGFPGTEQFF
>few|NA|TRBJ2-5|TRBV4-1
TGCGCCAGCAGCCTTACGTACCAAGAGACCCAGTACTTC
CASSLTYQETQYF
>NA|NA|TRBJ2-5|TRBV12-3/TRBV12-4
TGTGCCAGCAGCCTAGGACAGAAAGAGACCCAGTACTTC
CASSLGQKETQYF
>NA|NA|TRBJ2-6|TRBV24-1
TGTGCCACCAGTGATGTACACCGCTCTGGGGCCAACGTCCTGACTTTC
CATSDVHRSGANVLTF
>once|NA|TRBJ2-3|TRBV24-1
TGTGCCACCAAGGCAGCGACAGATACGCAGTATTTT
CATKAATDTQYF
>NA|NA|TRBJ1-6|TRBV6-1
TGTGCCAGCAGTGCGGGGCGATCTCTATTGGATTCACCCCTCCACTTT
CASSAGRSLLDSPLHF
>many|NA|TRBJ2-1|TRBV5-5
TGTGCCAGCAGCTTGGAAGTCGCCGGACTCCGTGAGCAGTTCTTC
CASSLEVAGLREQFF
>few|TRBD2|TRBJ2-5|TRBV29-1
TGCAGCGTCAACCCGGGACTAGCGGGAGGGCCGAGAGAGACCCAGTACTTC
CSVNPGLAGGPRETQYF
>NA|TRBD1|TRBJ2-7|TRBV6-1
TGTGCCACCAAGTCAGAGACAGGGGGTCCCTACGAGCAGTACTTC
CATKSETGGPYEQYF
>NA|TRBD2|TRBJ2-5|TRBV7-9
TGTGCCAGCAGCCTGGGACTAGCGGGAGGGCATGAGAAGACCCAGTACTTC
CASSLGLAGGHEKTQYF
>few|TRBD1|TRBJ2-7|TRBV27
TGTGCCAGCAGTCCAGGGACAGGGACTACCCCCTACGAGCAGTACTTC
CASSPGTGTTPYEQYF
>NA|TRBD1|TRBJ2-7|TRBV2
TGTGCCAGCAGGATGGGACAGGGGGCCTACTACGAGCAGTACTTC
CASRMGQGAYYEQYF
>NA|NA|TRBJ1-2|TRBV2
TGTGCCAGCAGTAAATCAGAAAACTATGGCTACACCTTC
CASSKSENYGYTF
>few|TRBD2|TRBJ2-1|TRBV7-2
TGTGCCAGCAGCATAACACTAGCGGGAGTTAACAATGAGCAGTTCTTC
CASSITLAGVNNEQFF
>few|NA|TRBJ2-2|TRBV7-2
TGTGCCAGCAGTCCTGGTCTCAGACAGACCACCGGGGAGCTGTTTTTT
CASSPGLRQTTGELFF
>once|NA|TRBJ1-5|TRBV12-3/TRBV12-4
TGTGCCAGCAGTCCTTCTCAGGGTCAGCCCCAGCATTTT
CASSPSQGQPQHF
>NA|TRBD1|TRBJ1-2|TRBV24-1
TGTGCCACCAGTGAACCGGGACAGGGTAACTATGGCTACACCTTC
CATSEPGQGNYGYTF
>NA|TRBD1|TRBJ2-7|TRBV5-1
TGCGCCAGCAGTTATCCGGGACAGGGGACGGACGAGCAGTACTTC
CASSYPGQGTDEQYF
>once|NA|TRBJ1-3|TRBV5-1
TGCGCCAGCAGCTCGGACCTATTATCTGGAAACACCATATATTTT
CASSSDLLSGNTIYF
>once|TRBD2|TRBJ2-1|TRBV6-4
TGTGCCAGCAGTGACTCGGTGATAGCGGGGAAGAATGAGCAGTTCTTC
CASSDSVIAGKNEQFF
>few|NA|TRBJ1-2|TRBV5-1
TGCGCCAGCAGCTTGGTGGGGGACTTAAACTATGGCTACACCTTC
CASSLVGDLNYGYTF
>NA|TRBD1|TRBJ2-7|TRBV18
TGTGCCAGCTCACCGCCAGCCGGGACAGGGGGCTCGTACTCAGAGCAGTACTTC
CASSPPAGTGGSYSEQYF
>NA|NA|TRBJ1-1|TRBV7-9
TGTGCCAGCAGCCCTCCTCTGGGGAAGGACACTGAAGCTTTCTTT
CASSPPLGKDTEAFF
>NA|NA|TRBJ2-7|TRBV12-3/TRBV12-4
TGTGCCAGCAGTTTTGGTGGGGGGGCCGGAGAGCAGTACTTC
CASSFGGGAGEQYF